The rows below give T cell receptor beta chains drawn from one sample of a study of T-cell reconstitution after alpha-beta-depleted transplantation in children. MiXCR, run by TCRdb on the PCR reads, gives a single entry per CDR3 protein. The sample has fewer than 1 million distinct CDR3 sequences; about 15% are singletons. Material: PBMCs, mostly from graft donor cells, obtained 360 days after TCRalphabeta/CD19-depleted stem cell transplant. Receptors were obtained from a male patient aged 5 to 17 who had a stem cell transplant for acute lymphoblastic leukemia, so the T cells may come from the graft donor. Both conserved end residues are part of each CDR3. Fields, in order: V gene, CDR3 protein.

V: TRBV29-1
CDR3: CSVATVGGQYF

V: TRBV19
CDR3: CASSMLGYRDNEQFF

V: TRBV20-1
CDR3: CSANPREYEQYF

V: TRBV7-9
CDR3: CASSFGSVSYNEQFF

V: TRBV27
CDR3: CAAKRTGANRYEQYF

V: TRBV4-1
CDR3: CASSQAGGSNTEAFF

V: TRBV12-3/TRBV12-4
CDR3: CASILGTSGYEQYF

V: TRBV4-2
CDR3: CASRTANSPAHNEQFF

V: TRBV4-1
CDR3: CASSQVPARPGELFF

V: TRBV7-2
CDR3: CASSLSRRIDSYEQYF

V: TRBV29-1
CDR3: CSVTLAGDTQYF

V: TRBV7-9
CDR3: CASSYLGVRFIDEQFF

V: TRBV18
CDR3: CASSPLAGIPLTDTQYF

V: TRBV7-3
CDR3: CASRLGGLLDEGELFF

V: TRBV11-2
CDR3: CASSFVDSFYGYTF

V: TRBV4-1
CDR3: CASSQDPQGAGELFF

V: TRBV28
CDR3: CASSFRTDEKLFF

V: TRBV4-1
CDR3: CASSQPRVSTEAFF

V: TRBV4-2
CDR3: CASSQDRSGMARFF

V: TRBV5-1
CDR3: CASSFGDLSTDTQYF

V: TRBV7-9
CDR3: CASRGQAGGSGNTIYF

V: TRBV20-1
CDR3: CSAPGTSGSPPVYNEQFF

V: TRBV29-1
CDR3: CSARDPTGPEGF

V: TRBV12-3/TRBV12-4
CDR3: CASSRLSGSPHNEQFF

V: TRBV7-9
CDR3: CASSLARQGGTEAFF

V: TRBV20-1
CDR3: CSARDRPWNTEAFF

V: TRBV12-3/TRBV12-4
CDR3: CASRRQGKSPLHF

V: TRBV5-1
CDR3: CASSRGGQGFGEQYF

V: TRBV20-1
CDR3: CSANLLVGAVNTEAFF

V: TRBV11-2
CDR3: CASSLVLSSASWGAVTDTQYF

V: TRBV20-1
CDR3: CSATRDRAYEQYF

V: TRBV7-7
CDR3: CASSLVPGFGQETQYF

V: TRBV12-3/TRBV12-4
CDR3: CASSARGKLFF

V: TRBV12-3/TRBV12-4
CDR3: CASTPKMWGENTEAFF

V: TRBV4-1
CDR3: CASSQASRDYEQYF

V: TRBV6-2/TRBV6-3
CDR3: CASSLKYNSPLHF

V: TRBV11-3
CDR3: CASSPRGATEAFF

V: TRBV7-8
CDR3: CASSLAAGTRTGNTIYF

V: TRBV4-1
CDR3: CASSRVELAGLYEQYF

V: TRBV12-3/TRBV12-4
CDR3: CASSPYINQPQHF

V: TRBV5-1
CDR3: CASSLTWISPLHF

V: TRBV19
CDR3: CASSVQGIETDTQYF

V: TRBV12-3/TRBV12-4
CDR3: CASTPLAGTFYNEQFF

V: TRBV5-1
CDR3: CASSLWQYNSPLHF

V: TRBV5-1
CDR3: CASSPGLAGGPTYEQYF

V: TRBV18
CDR3: CASSPPGFHEQYF

V: TRBV5-1
CDR3: CASSRGLAGVRDYEQYF

V: TRBV29-1
CDR3: CSVHQGASYEQYF

V: TRBV9
CDR3: CASSVSSWDRVVTGELFF

V: TRBV4-2
CDR3: CASSQGRGQGPGANVLTF

V: TRBV5-1
CDR3: CASSLDAGVYGYTF

V: TRBV5-1
CDR3: CASSLEGQGPGEQFF

V: TRBV7-8
CDR3: CASSSFDRDTDTQYF

V: TRBV5-1
CDR3: CASSRGQGGETQYF

V: TRBV20-1
CDR3: CSATEDGRAKNIQYF

V: TRBV20-1
CDR3: CSARPGRMSNQPQHF